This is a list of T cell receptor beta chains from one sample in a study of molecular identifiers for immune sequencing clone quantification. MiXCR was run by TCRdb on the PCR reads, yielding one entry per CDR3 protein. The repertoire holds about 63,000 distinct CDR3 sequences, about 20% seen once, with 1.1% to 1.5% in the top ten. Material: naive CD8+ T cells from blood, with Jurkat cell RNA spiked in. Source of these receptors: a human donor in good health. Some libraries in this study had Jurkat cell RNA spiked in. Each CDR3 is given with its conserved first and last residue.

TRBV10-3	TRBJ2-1	CAIGQNSYNEQFF
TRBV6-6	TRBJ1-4	CASTETGPNSGKLFF
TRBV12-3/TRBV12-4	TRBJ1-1	CASTPGTTEAFF
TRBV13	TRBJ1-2	CASSLRTGVYYGYTF
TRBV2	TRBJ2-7	CARRGRGGAYEQYF
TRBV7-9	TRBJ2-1	CASSAISILGSYNEQFF
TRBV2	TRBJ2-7	CASPEPKVRDFLDEQYF
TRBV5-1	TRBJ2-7	CASSYLSDEQYF
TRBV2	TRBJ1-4	CASRDILQGVRGEKLFF
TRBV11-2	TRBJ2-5	CASSLELAGLETQYF
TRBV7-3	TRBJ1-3	CASSLMAGNENTIYF
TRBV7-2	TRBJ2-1	CASPPIGITYNEQSF
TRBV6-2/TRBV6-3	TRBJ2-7	CASSYWAGTYEQCF
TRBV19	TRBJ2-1	CASSIPGDEQFF
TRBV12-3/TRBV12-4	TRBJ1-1	CASSFRGYTEAFF
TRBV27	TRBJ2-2	CASSFMGQDTGELFF
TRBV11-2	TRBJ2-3	CASSLEFGLAGVADTQYF
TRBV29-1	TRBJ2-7	CSVESAAGYEQYF
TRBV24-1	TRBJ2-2	CATSDSRRDRGPSGELFF
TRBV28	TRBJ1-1	CASILRQKRGAEAFF
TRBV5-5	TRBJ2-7	CASSLGQAGYEQYF
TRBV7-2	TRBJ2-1	CASSPFREYNEQFF
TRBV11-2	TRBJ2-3	CASSSLNTQYF
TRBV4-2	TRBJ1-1	CASSQEFQNRGTEAFF
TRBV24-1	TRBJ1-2	CATSDPRDRFSYGYTF
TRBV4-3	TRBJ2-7	CASSQGQFYEQYF
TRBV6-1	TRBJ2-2	CASSGTGLNTGELFF
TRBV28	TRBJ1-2	CASSLFRRGNYGYTF
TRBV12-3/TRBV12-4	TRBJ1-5	CASSLGGYQPQHF
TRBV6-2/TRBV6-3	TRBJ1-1	CAYSYGAGTEAFF
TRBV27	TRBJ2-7	CASSSKGTSVEQYF
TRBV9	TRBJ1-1	CASSASTGGATEAFF
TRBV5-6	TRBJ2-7	CASSLPPGDGREALSGEQYF
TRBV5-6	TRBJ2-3	CASSLDGSWELADTQYF
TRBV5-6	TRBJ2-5	CASSLGMTVQETQYF
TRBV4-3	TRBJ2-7	CASSLGLDSYEQYF
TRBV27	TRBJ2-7	CASSLKTPGTGDYEQYF
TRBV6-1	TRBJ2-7	CASSRGGFAYEQYF
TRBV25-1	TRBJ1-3	CASSEGSGNTIYF
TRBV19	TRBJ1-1	CASRPLFRDSDMNTEAFF
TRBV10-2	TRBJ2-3	CASSSGVSTDTQYF
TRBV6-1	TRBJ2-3	CASTLWTGGTDTQYF
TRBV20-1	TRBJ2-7	CSARELGTSPLEQYF
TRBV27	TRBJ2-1	CASSIKREGGYEQFF
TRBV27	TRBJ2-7	CASSGGYEQYF
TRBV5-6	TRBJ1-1	CASSLHSSGIIAVTEAFF
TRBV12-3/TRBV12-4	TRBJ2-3	CASSFPRDESTDTQYF
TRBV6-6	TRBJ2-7	CASSSLHEGSAYEQYF
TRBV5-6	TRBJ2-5	CASSLGARKETQYF
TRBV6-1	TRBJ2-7	CASNKRGSSYEQYF
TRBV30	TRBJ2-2	CAWSAGGLVGELFF
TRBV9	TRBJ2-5	CVSSAGTSGTQETQYF
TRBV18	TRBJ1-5	CASSPPNQPQHF
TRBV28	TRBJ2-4	CASSLLLAGELYF
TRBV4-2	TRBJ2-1	CASSQEFSSNEQFF
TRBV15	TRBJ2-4	CATSRVGAKNIQYF
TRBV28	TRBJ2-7	CASSLVASYEQYF
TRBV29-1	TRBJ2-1	CGVVFLSGRVNEQFF
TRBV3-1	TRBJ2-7	CASSQDGGLSYEQYF